Each of the 29 T cell receptor beta chains below was sequenced from the same sample in a study of cytotoxic CD8 clonotypes in ibrutinib-treated CLL. Only in-frame clones appear in the TCRdb table, and some are missing; sequencing was by immunoSEQ multiplex PCR. Among around 160,000 clones listed, roughly 90% were seen once. Sequenced here: PBMCs, sampled at disease progression, from a patient treated with ibrutinib. Source of these receptors: a human donor with chronic lymphocytic leukemia.

This clone was counted between two and nine times. The chain combines TRBV6-7 with TRBJ1-3; TRBD1 aligns across 7 bases. TRBV6-7 is placed among ORFs of uncertain function. V dropped 5 bases and J dropped 4; count of bases not matched to a gene: 11. This CDR3 has 16 residues. CDR3 in amino acids: CASSRKETGVGNTIYF. The CDR3 nucleotides read TGTGCCAGCAGTCGAAAGGAAACAGGGGTAGGAAACACCATATATTTT.

The chain links TRBV4-2 to TRBJ2-1, with TRBD2 as a possible D gene (5 bases). Germline V gene lookup returns CDR1 LGHNA and CDR2 YNFKEQ. The CDR3 is 14 residues long. The V end was cut by 0 bases, the J end by 2 bases, with 5 bases between. CDR3 DNA: TGTGCCAGCAGCCAAGAAGCGGCCTACAATGAGCAGTTCTTC. It yields the protein CASSQEAAYNEQFF.

V and J are TRBV28 and TRBJ2-7; TRBD1 might be the D (6 bases). The CDR3 extends over 12 amino acids. Trimming removed 8 bases at V and 7 bases at J, with 15 bases between. Germline V gene sequence: CDR1 MDHEN, CDR2 SYDVKM. The CDR3 DNA follows: TGTGCCAGCGGCCGGACAGATAGGGAGCAGTACTTC. This sequence encodes CASGRTDREQYF.

This clone was seen just once. The gene calls are TRBV18 and TRBJ2-7; 9 nucleotides align to TRBD2. The junction had 9 bases not matched to a gene; V was cut back by 3 bases and J by 6 bases. The germline V gene has CDR1 KGHSH and CDR2 LQKENI. CDR3 length: 15 amino acids. The CDR3 protein is CASSPGLAYFSEQYF. The CDR3 nucleotides read TGTGCCAGCTCACCGGGACTAGCTTATTTTAGCGAGCAGTACTTC. The variable domain in full, with the rest retrieved from reference TRBV18 and TRBJ2-7, is NAGVMQNPRHLVRRRGQEARLRCSPMKGHSHVYWYRQLPEEGLKFMVYLQKENIIDESGMPKERFSAEFPKEGPSILRIQQVVRGDSAAYFCASSPGLAYFSEQYFGPGTRLTVT.

This clone was observed a single time. V is TRBV5-1 and J is TRBJ2-3; the match to TRBD2 covers 8 bases. The germline V gene encodes CDR1 SGHRS and CDR2 YFSETQ. V shed 1 base, J shed 4 bases, and the junction held 8 bases outside the gene matches. This CDR3 contains 16 residues. The CDR3 sequence is CASSLSSGSQPDTQYF. The CDR3 DNA sequence: TGCGCCAGCAGCTTGTCGAGCGGGAGCCAACCAGATACGCAGTATTTT. The variable domain in full, with the rest retrieved from reference TRBV5-1 and TRBJ2-3, is KAGVTQTPRYLIKTRGQQVTLSCSPISGHRSVSWYQQTPGQGLQFLFEYFSETQRNKGNFPGRFSGRQFSNSRSEMNVSTLELGDSALYLCASSLSSGSQPDTQYFGPGTRLTVL.

The V call is TRBV5-4, the J call TRBJ2-7; 8 nucleotides agree with TRBD1. V gave up 1 base and J gave up 2 bases; unmatched junction bases: 8. Per germline, CDR1 SGHNT and CDR2 YYREEE (reference sequence). The CDR3 is 16 amino acids. The DNA of the CDR3 is TGTGCCAGCAGCTTGCAAATCGGGACAGGCACCTACGAGCAGTACTTC. Translating it yields CASSLQIGTGTYEQYF.

The chain uses TRBV15 and TRBJ1-2; TRBD1 aligns across 8 bases. The CDR3 consists of 15 residues. Trimming cost V 1 base and J 8 bases; bases outside gene matches: 9. Germline V gene lookup returns CDR1 LNHNV and CDR2 YYDKDF (reference sequence). In DNA form, the CDR3 reads TGTGCCACCAGCAGAGGGCAGGGGGCGCAAGTCGGCTACACCTTC. It specifies CATSRGQGAQVGYTF.

This clone was recorded once. The CDR3 reads CASSQLPRGSYEQYF. Here the CDR3 DNA reads TGCGCCAGCAGCCAACTCCCCCGGGGATCCTACGAGCAGTACTTC. The chain is built from TRBV4-3 and TRBJ2-7, with D perhaps TRBD2 (5 bases). Germline assignment: CDR1 LGHNA and CDR2 YSLEER. The ends were cut back, 2 bases at V and 1 base at J, with 12 bases in the middle. The CDR3 runs 15 residues.

This chain uses TRBV28 with TRBJ1-2; no clear D. From germline, CDR1 is MDHEN and CDR2 SYDVKM. This CDR3 comprises 12 residues. The ends were cut back, 5 bases at V and 2 bases at J, with 6 bases in the middle. Here the CDR3 reads CASSPRNYGYTF. The DNA of the CDR3 is TGTGCCAGCAGTCCCCGGAACTATGGCTACACCTTC.

The genes are TRBV7-2 and TRBJ2-5, with 8 bases identical to TRBD2. Trimming removed 3 bases from V and 1 base from J; junction bases left unmatched: 7. Germline V CDR1 and CDR2: SGHTA, FQGNSA. This CDR3 has 16 residues. This chain's CDR3 is CASSFGTRSIQETQYF. Here the CDR3 DNA reads TGTGCCAGCAGCTTTGGGACTAGAAGTATCCAAGAGACCCAGTACTTC.

The chain employs TRBV7-2 and TRBJ2-1; no clear D. Trimming shortened V by 1 base and J by 10 bases, and 20 bases separated the two germline ends. The CDR3 is 16 residues long. Germline V gene data show CDR1 as SGHTA and CDR2 as FQGNSA. The CDR3: CASSLVPTGAGAEQFF. The DNA for the CDR3 is TGTGCCAGCAGCTTAGTCCCGACGGGCGCAGGTGCGGAGCAGTTCTTC.

This clone has more than one count but fewer than ten. The chain recombines TRBV5-1 with TRBJ2-7, with D hard to call. Trimming shortened V by 0 bases and J by 3 bases, and 10 bases separated the two germline ends. CDR3 length: 14 amino acids. In germline, CDR1 is SGHRS, CDR2 YFSETQ. The CDR3 nucleotides are TGCGCCAGCAGCTTGGACAGTAGGAACTACGAGCAGTACTTC. As protein: CASSLDSRNYEQYF.

The rearrangement joins TRBV9 to TRBJ2-7; D may be TRBD1 (5 bases). V dropped 0 bases and J dropped 2 bases, with 12 bases sitting between them. Germline values: CDR1 SGDLS, CDR2 YYNGEE. The CDR3 is made up of 15 amino acids. The CDR3 DNA is TGTGCCAGCAGCGTAGCCTATGGACAAACCTACGAGCAGTACTTC. Translation gives CASSVAYGQTYEQYF.

The V gene is TRBV6-1, the J gene TRBJ1-4, with a tentative D call TRBD1 (5 bases). This CDR3 is 15 amino acids long. Germline V CDR1 and CDR2: MNHNS, SASEGT. The germline V and J ends were trimmed by 5 bases and 8 bases, with 18 bases remaining between them. CDR3 in amino acids: CASSPKWGFGEKLFF. CDR3 DNA: TGTGCCAGCAGTCCTAAGTGGGGCTTCGGAGAAAAACTGTTTTTT.

This chain connects TRBV7-2 to TRBJ2-1; no definite D call. From germline, CDR1 is SGHTA and CDR2 FQGNSA. The CDR3 has 16 amino acids. Trimming took off 2 bases at V and 0 bases at J, with 11 bases between the two ends. CDR3 nucleotides: TGTGCCAGCAGCTTAAGTCTAGAAAGCTCCTACAATGAGCAGTTCTTC. It yields the protein CASSLSLESSYNEQFF.

The rearrangement uses TRBV27 and TRBJ2-2, with TRBD2 as a possible D gene (6 bases). CDR1 and CDR2 from the germline V gene are MNHEY and SMNVEV (reference sequence). V lost 6 bases, J lost 0 bases, and 11 bases lay in between. The CDR3 is 15 residues long. The CDR3 DNA reads TGTGCCAGCAGGAGATCGGGGGCGAACACCGGGGAGCTGTTTTTT. It is translated as CASRRSGANTGELFF.

The chain employs TRBV5-1 and TRBJ2-1; D is uncertain. This CDR3 spans 12 amino acids. V was clipped by 2 bases and J by 5 bases, with 5 bases between them. Germline-derived CDR1 and CDR2 are SGHRS and YFSETQ. The CDR3 sequence is CASSFRNNEQFF. The CDR3 region has the DNA TGCGCCAGCAGCTTTAGGAACAATGAGCAGTTCTTC.

V usage is TRBV4-1 and J usage is TRBJ2-1; a possible D gene is TRBD2 (6 bases). This CDR3 region has 16 residues. Looked up from germline, CDR1 is MGHRA and CDR2 is YSYEKL. The germline V and J ends were trimmed by 1 base and 0 bases, with 10 bases remaining between them. CDR3 in amino acids: CASSQAATSSYNEQFF. CDR3 sequence (DNA): TGCGCCAGCAGCCAAGCCGCGACTAGCTCCTACAATGAGCAGTTCTTC.

The V and J genes are TRBV7-3 and TRBJ1-1, with 7 bases identical to TRBD1. V lost 6 bases to trimming and J lost 0 bases; unmatched junction nucleotides: 4. The CDR3 length is 14 residues. Germline loops: CDR1 SGHTA, CDR2 FQGTGA. The CDR3 loop is CASRGTELNTEAFF. The CDR3 bases are TGTGCCAGCAGAGGGACAGAATTGAACACTGAAGCTTTCTTT.

The chain carries TRBV5-1 and TRBJ1-1; no definite D call. Trimming took off 6 bases at V and 0 bases at J, with 12 bases between the two ends. CDR1 SGHRS and CDR2 YFSETQ come from the germline V gene. The CDR3 runs to 14 residues. In DNA form, the CDR3 reads TGCGCCAGCAAAAGATCGGGGTTGAACACTGAAGCTTTCTTT. It is translated as CASKRSGLNTEAFF.

The V and J genes are TRBV28 and TRBJ2-3; D is undetermined. V was pared by 2 bases and J by 5 bases, with 11 bases between. This CDR3 comprises 14 residues. Germline V lookup: CDR1 MDHEN, CDR2 SYDVKM. The CDR3 reads CASSLEKPEDTQYF. The CDR3 DNA reads as TGTGCCAGCAGTTTAGAGAAACCAGAAGATACGCAGTATTTT.

This chain uses TRBV29-1 with TRBJ2-3; weak D call: TRBD1 (6 bases). Per the germline V gene, CDR1 is SQVTM and CDR2 is ANQGSEA. Trimming took off 4 bases at V and 2 bases at J, with 13 bases between the two ends. The CDR3 has 14 amino acids. In DNA, the CDR3 is TGCAGCGTTGGTCTCCAGGGACACACAGATACGCAGTATTTT. Amino acid sequence: CSVGLQGHTDTQYF.

The rearrangement joins TRBV5-1 to TRBJ1-1, with TRBD1 matching over 9 bases. The CDR3 has 16 amino acids. CDR1 SGHRS and CDR2 YFSETQ come from the germline V gene. V shed 2 bases and J 3 bases; nucleotides not matched to a gene: 8. The CDR3 is CASSFYRGQGHTEAFF. The CDR3 region has the DNA TGCGCCAGCAGCTTCTATAGGGGACAGGGACACACTGAAGCTTTCTTT.

This clone has only a few counts. The V call is TRBV19, the J call TRBJ1-1, with D perhaps matching TRBD1 (5 bases). The CDR3 is made up of 14 amino acids. V was cut by 3 bases and J by 3 bases, with 11 bases left in between. Germline CDR1 is LNHDA and CDR2 is SQIVND (reference sequence). The DNA for the CDR3 is TGTGCCAGTAGTATGGGGCGCAGGGACACTGAAGCTTTCTTT. Amino acid sequence: CASSMGRRDTEAFF.

V gene TRBV7-9 combines with J gene TRBJ2-3; unclear D gene. Trimming pared 5 bases from V and 0 bases from J, leaving 18 bases between. The CDR3 runs 17 residues. Looked up from germline, CDR1 is SEHNR and CDR2 is FQNEAQ (reference sequence). The CDR3 nucleotides are TGTGCCAGCAGCGAATCAGGTGGCAGAACTAGCACAGATACGCAGTATTTT. It codes for CASSESGGRTSTDTQYF.

The chain links TRBV6-1 to TRBJ2-2; tentative D call: TRBD1 (5 bases). Germline V gene sequence: CDR1 MNHNS, CDR2 SASEGT. The length of the CDR3 is 15 residues. The V end lost 0 bases, the J end lost 6 bases, and 11 bases lay between the germline ends. The CDR3 region is CASSEADVGAGELFF. DNA of the CDR3: TGTGCCAGCAGTGAAGCTGACGTAGGGGCCGGGGAGCTGTTTTTT.

About this clone itself: One end of the junction is discordant with germline, which a read error may explain. CDR3 protein: CASSWSAGTFAPSF. The CDR3 DNA is TGTGCCAGCAGTTGGTCGGCCGGGACCTTCGCCCCATCCTTT. The rearrangement uses TRBV27 and TRBJ1-1; TRBD1 might be the D (5 bases). This CDR3 is 14 amino acids long. In germline, CDR1 is MNHEY, CDR2 SMNVEV (reference sequence).

The rearrangement uses TRBV5-4 and TRBJ2-3; TRBD2 aligns across 9 bases. V lost 0 bases and J lost 5; bases outside the gene matches: 13. Germline V gene lookup returns CDR1 SGHNT and CDR2 YYREEE (reference sequence). The CDR3 runs to 18 residues. The CDR3 nucleotides are TGTGCCAGCAGCTTGGACTCTTGGACGAGCGGGGGGAAAGATACGCAGTATTTT. This encodes CASSLDSWTSGGKDTQYF.

The V gene is TRBV6-1, the J gene TRBJ1-1, with D possibly being TRBD1 (6 bases). Germline values: CDR1 MNHNS, CDR2 SASEGT. The CDR3 totals 13 residues. Trimming removed 6 bases at V and 1 base at J, with 9 bases between. The CDR3 nucleotides are TGTGCCAGCAGGACAGGAGAGAACACTGAAGCTTTCTTT. Residues: CASRTGENTEAFF.